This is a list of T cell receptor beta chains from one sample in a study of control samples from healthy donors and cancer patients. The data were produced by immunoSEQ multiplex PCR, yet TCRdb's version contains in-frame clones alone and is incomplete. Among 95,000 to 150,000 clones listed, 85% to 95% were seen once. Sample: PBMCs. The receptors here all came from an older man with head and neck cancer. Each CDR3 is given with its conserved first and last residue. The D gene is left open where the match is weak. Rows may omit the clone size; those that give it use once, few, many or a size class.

CDR3aa: CASSPNTKTGVGAKNIQYF; CDR3nt: TGTGCCAGCAGCCCCAACACAAAAACAGGGGTTGGAGCCAAAAACATTCAGTACTTC; j_gene: TRBJ2-4; d_gene: TRBD1; abundance: -; v_gene: TRBV14
CDR3aa: CASSWDGNTEAFF; CDR3nt: TGCGCCAGCAGTTGGGACGGAAACACTGAAGCTTTCTTT; j_gene: TRBJ1-1; d_gene: -; abundance: -; v_gene: TRBV5-1
CDR3aa: CASSWGLQETQYF; CDR3nt: TGTGCCAGCAGTTGGGGACTACAAGAGACCCAGTACTTC; j_gene: TRBJ2-5; d_gene: TRBD2; abundance: -; v_gene: TRBV6-5
CDR3aa: CATSPDGVSQPQHF; CDR3nt: TGTGCCACCAGTCCGGACGGGGTGAGCCAGCCCCAGCATTTT; j_gene: TRBJ1-5; d_gene: -; abundance: -; v_gene: TRBV24-1
CDR3aa: CASGLATRGTYEQYF; CDR3nt: TGTGCTAGTGGTTTGGCGACCCGGGGAACCTACGAGCAGTACTTC; j_gene: TRBJ2-7; d_gene: -; abundance: -; v_gene: TRBV12-5
CDR3aa: CASVINRHSNTEAFF; CDR3nt: TGTGCCAGCGTAATCAATCGACATTCCAACACTGAAGCTTTCTTT; j_gene: TRBJ1-1; d_gene: -; abundance: -; v_gene: TRBV6-5
CDR3aa: CASRDRQVEGHYGYTF; CDR3nt: TGCGCCAGCAGGGATCGACAGGTTGAGGGACACTATGGCTACACCTTC; j_gene: TRBJ1-2; d_gene: -; abundance: -; v_gene: TRBV10-1
CDR3aa: CASSPNGGYEQYF; CDR3nt: TGTGCCAGCAGTCCCAACGGGGGGTACGAGCAGTACTTC; j_gene: TRBJ2-7; d_gene: TRBD2; abundance: -; v_gene: TRBV6-5
CDR3aa: CASSRTGTSGTNRETQYF; CDR3nt: TGTGCCAGCAGCCGCACCGGGACTAGCGGGACGAACCGAGAGACCCAGTACTTC; j_gene: TRBJ2-5; d_gene: TRBD2; abundance: -; v_gene: TRBV11-2
CDR3aa: CASSWGPREQYF; CDR3nt: TGTGCCAGCAGCTGGGGACCGAGGGAGCAGTACTTC; j_gene: TRBJ2-7; d_gene: -; abundance: -; v_gene: TRBV5-6
CDR3aa: CAWKESMQTQYF; CDR3nt: TGTGCCTGGAAAGAGTCGATGCAGACCCAGTACTTC; j_gene: TRBJ2-5; d_gene: -; abundance: -; v_gene: TRBV30
CDR3aa: CASSVALAAYNEQFF; CDR3nt: TGTGCCAGCAGCGTAGCCCTAGCGGCTTACAATGAGCAGTTCTTC; j_gene: TRBJ2-1; d_gene: TRBD2; abundance: -; v_gene: TRBV9
CDR3aa: CASSYPRTGLRETQYF; CDR3nt: TGTGCCAGCAGTTACCCACGCACAGGGCTAAGAGAGACCCAGTACTTC; j_gene: TRBJ2-5; d_gene: -; abundance: -; v_gene: TRBV6-2/TRBV6-3
CDR3aa: CAWTRQNEKLFF; CDR3nt: TGTGCCTGGACCCGACAGAATGAAAAACTGTTTTTT; j_gene: TRBJ1-4; d_gene: -; abundance: -; v_gene: TRBV30
CDR3aa: CASTELINEKLFF; CDR3nt: TGTGCCAGCACGGAACTCATTAATGAAAAACTGTTTTTT; j_gene: TRBJ1-4; d_gene: -; abundance: -; v_gene: TRBV6-5
CDR3aa: CAWSVHTSGRLRETQYF; CDR3nt: TGTGCCTGGAGTGTACACACTAGCGGGAGGTTAAGGGAGACCCAGTACTTC; j_gene: TRBJ2-5; d_gene: TRBD2; abundance: -; v_gene: TRBV30
CDR3aa: CASSGGANYGYTF; CDR3nt: TGTGCCAGCAGCGGCGGAGCTAACTATGGCTACACCTTC; j_gene: TRBJ1-2; d_gene: -; abundance: -; v_gene: TRBV14
CDR3aa: CASSPREGMNTEAFF; CDR3nt: TGTGCCAGCTCACCACGGGAGGGAATGAACACTGAAGCTTTCTTT; j_gene: TRBJ1-1; d_gene: -; abundance: -; v_gene: TRBV18
CDR3aa: CASSLVSGSIYNEQFF; CDR3nt: TGTGCCAGCAGCTTAGTTAGCGGGAGCATCTACAATGAGCAGTTCTTC; j_gene: TRBJ2-1; d_gene: TRBD2; abundance: -; v_gene: TRBV7-2
CDR3aa: CASSPPGPSSGYGYTF; CDR3nt: TGTGCCAGCTCACCACCGGGACCGTCCTCCGGCTATGGCTACACCTTC; j_gene: TRBJ1-2; d_gene: -; abundance: -; v_gene: TRBV18
CDR3aa: CASSRASYEQYF; CDR3nt: TGTGCCAGCAGCCGCGCGAGCTACGAGCAGTACTTC; j_gene: TRBJ2-7; d_gene: -; abundance: -; v_gene: TRBV5-6
CDR3aa: CASSQGGTGLGDTQYF; CDR3nt: TGCGCCAGCAGCCAAGGGGGGACAGGGTTGGGAGATACGCAGTATTTT; j_gene: TRBJ2-3; d_gene: TRBD1; abundance: -; v_gene: TRBV4-3
CDR3aa: CASSDDSVRASGNTIYF; CDR3nt: TGTGCCAGCAGTGACGACTCGGTGAGGGCCTCTGGAAACACCATATATTTT; j_gene: TRBJ1-3; d_gene: -; abundance: -; v_gene: TRBV2
CDR3aa: CASSLRSTDTQYF; CDR3nt: TGTGCCAGCAGCCTCCGCAGCACAGATACGCAGTATTTT; j_gene: TRBJ2-3; d_gene: -; abundance: -; v_gene: TRBV11-3
CDR3aa: CASTRSRNSPLHF; CDR3nt: TGTGCCAGCACCCGGTCCCGTAATTCACCCCTCCACTTT; j_gene: TRBJ1-6; d_gene: -; abundance: -; v_gene: TRBV6-5
CDR3aa: CASSLAGQALTEAFF; CDR3nt: TGCGCCAGCAGCTTGGCCGGACAGGCCCTCACTGAAGCTTTCTTT; j_gene: TRBJ1-1; d_gene: TRBD1; abundance: -; v_gene: TRBV5-1
CDR3aa: CASSYSPGWTEAFF; CDR3nt: TGTGCCAGCAGTTACTCCCCAGGGTGGACTGAAGCTTTCTTT; j_gene: TRBJ1-1; d_gene: -; abundance: -; v_gene: TRBV6-5
CDR3aa: CASSLSPPGQMPLDTQYF; CDR3nt: TGCGCCAGCAGCTTGAGCCCCCCGGGACAGATGCCCTTAGATACGCAGTATTTT; j_gene: TRBJ2-3; d_gene: TRBD1; abundance: -; v_gene: TRBV5-1
CDR3aa: CASSLDLRGTGELFF; CDR3nt: TGTGCCAGCAGTTTGGACCTCAGGGGCACCGGGGAGCTGTTTTTT; j_gene: TRBJ2-2; d_gene: -; abundance: -; v_gene: TRBV27
CDR3aa: CASSSGAGNTIYF; CDR3nt: TGTGCCAGCAGCTCAGGGGCTGGAAACACCATATATTTT; j_gene: TRBJ1-3; d_gene: -; abundance: -; v_gene: TRBV25-1
CDR3aa: CASSLGTTYEQYF; CDR3nt: TGTGCCAGCAGTTTGGGGACAACCTACGAGCAGTACTTC; j_gene: TRBJ2-7; d_gene: -; abundance: -; v_gene: TRBV12-3/TRBV12-4
CDR3aa: CASGGQVNTEAFF; CDR3nt: TGTGCTAGTGGGGGACAGGTGAACACTGAAGCTTTCTTT; j_gene: TRBJ1-1; d_gene: TRBD1; abundance: -; v_gene: TRBV12-5
CDR3aa: CASKRTGVTEAFF; CDR3nt: TGTGCCAGCAAAAGGACAGGGGTCACTGAAGCTTTCTTT; j_gene: TRBJ1-1; d_gene: TRBD1; abundance: -; v_gene: TRBV12-3/TRBV12-4
CDR3aa: CAISNPQGVTGGAFF; CDR3nt: TGTGCCATCAGTAACCCACAGGGGGTCACAGGTGGAGCTTTCTTT; j_gene: TRBJ1-1; d_gene: TRBD1; abundance: once; v_gene: TRBV10-3
CDR3aa: CASRLTRADSYNEQFF; CDR3nt: TGTGCCAGCAGACTCACGCGAGCCGACTCCTACAATGAGCAGTTCTTC; j_gene: TRBJ2-1; d_gene: -; abundance: -; v_gene: TRBV27
CDR3aa: CASRKFRELNTEAFF; CDR3nt: TGCGCCAGCAGGAAATTCAGGGAATTGAACACTGAAGCTTTCTTT; j_gene: TRBJ1-1; d_gene: -; abundance: -; v_gene: TRBV5-1
CDR3aa: CASRFGTTNYGYTF; CDR3nt: TGTGCCAGTCGGTTTGGGACAACTAACTATGGCTACACCTTC; j_gene: TRBJ1-2; d_gene: -; abundance: -; v_gene: TRBV19
CDR3aa: CASSQDLRSGANVLTF; CDR3nt: TGTGCCAGCAGCCAAGATCTCCGCTCTGGGGCCAACGTCCTGACTTTC; j_gene: TRBJ2-6; d_gene: -; abundance: -; v_gene: TRBV3-1/TRBV3-2
CDR3aa: CASRDYESQPQHF; CDR3nt: TGTGCCAGTAGGGACTACGAATCCCAGCCCCAGCATTTT; j_gene: TRBJ1-5; d_gene: -; abundance: -; v_gene: TRBV19
CDR3aa: CASSLGDSPYEQYF; CDR3nt: TGTGCCAGTAGTCTGGGGGACAGCCCCTACGAGCAGTACTTC; j_gene: TRBJ2-7; d_gene: TRBD1; abundance: -; v_gene: TRBV19
CDR3aa: CASSPTAPGMLGQNYGYTF; CDR3nt: TGTGCCAGTAGCCCGACCGCCCCAGGCATGCTGGGACAGAACTATGGCTACACCTTC; j_gene: TRBJ1-2; d_gene: TRBD1; abundance: -; v_gene: TRBV19
CDR3aa: CASSLKTGVDYGYTF; CDR3nt: TGTGCCAGCAGCCTCAAGACAGGGGTGGACTATGGCTACACCTTC; j_gene: TRBJ1-2; d_gene: TRBD1; abundance: once; v_gene: TRBV14